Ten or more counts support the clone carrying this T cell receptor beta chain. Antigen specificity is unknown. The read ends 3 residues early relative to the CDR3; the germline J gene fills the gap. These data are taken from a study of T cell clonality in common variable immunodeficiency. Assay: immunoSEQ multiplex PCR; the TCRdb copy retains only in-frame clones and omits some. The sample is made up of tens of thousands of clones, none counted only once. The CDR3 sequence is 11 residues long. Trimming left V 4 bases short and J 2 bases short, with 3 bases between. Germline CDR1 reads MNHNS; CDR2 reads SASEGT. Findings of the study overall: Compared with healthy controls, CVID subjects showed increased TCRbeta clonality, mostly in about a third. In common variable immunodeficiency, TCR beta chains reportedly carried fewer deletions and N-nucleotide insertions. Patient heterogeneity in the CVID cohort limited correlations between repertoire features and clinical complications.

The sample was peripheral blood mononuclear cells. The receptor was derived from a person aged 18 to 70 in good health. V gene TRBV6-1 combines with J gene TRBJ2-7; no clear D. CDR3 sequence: CASSVTYEQYF. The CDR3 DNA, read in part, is TGTGCCAGCAGTGTTACCTACGAG.